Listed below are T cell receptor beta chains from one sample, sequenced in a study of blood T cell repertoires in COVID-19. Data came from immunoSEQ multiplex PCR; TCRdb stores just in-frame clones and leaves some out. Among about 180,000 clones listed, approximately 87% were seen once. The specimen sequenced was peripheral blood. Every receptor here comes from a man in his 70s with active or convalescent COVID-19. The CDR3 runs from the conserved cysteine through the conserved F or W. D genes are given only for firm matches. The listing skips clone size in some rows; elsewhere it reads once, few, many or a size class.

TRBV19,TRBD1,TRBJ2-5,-,CASSADQGAGETQYF,TGTGCCAGTAGTGCCGATCAGGGGGCTGGTGAGACCCAGTACTTC
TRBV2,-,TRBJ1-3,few,CASSLRDAGSGNTIYF,TGTGCCAGCAGTCTACGGGACGCGGGATCTGGAAACACCATATATTTT
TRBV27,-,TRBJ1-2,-,CASSLRREDGYTF,TGTGCCAGCAGTTTAAGGAGGGAGGATGGCTACACCTTC
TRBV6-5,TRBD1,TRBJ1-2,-,CASSYRSTGGYGYTF,TGTGCCAGCAGTTATAGAAGTACAGGGGGCTATGGCTACACCTTC
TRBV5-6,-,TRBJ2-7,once,CASSLQGLGEQYF,TGTGCCAGCAGCTTGCAGGGTTTGGGAGAGCAGTACTTC
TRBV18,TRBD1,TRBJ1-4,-,CASSRGDSLNEKLFF,TGTGCCAGCTCACGGGGGGACAGCCTTAATGAAAAACTGTTTTTT
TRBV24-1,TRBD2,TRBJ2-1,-,CATSDRLAGRDEQFF,TGTGCCACCAGTGATCGACTAGCGGGAAGGGATGAGCAGTTCTTC
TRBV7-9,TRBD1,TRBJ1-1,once,CASSVTGAGTEAFF,TGTGCCAGCAGCGTCACAGGGGCCGGCACTGAAGCTTTCTTT
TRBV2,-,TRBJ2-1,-,CASTPPPAGVSNEQFF,TGTGCCAGCACTCCTCCCCCCGCGGGTGTTAGCAATGAGCAGTTCTTC
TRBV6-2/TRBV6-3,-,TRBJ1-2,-,CASSASGVGYTF,TGTGCCAGCAGTGCTTCAGGGGTTGGCTACACCTTC
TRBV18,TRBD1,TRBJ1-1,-,CASSQGQDYTEAFF,TGTGCCAGCTCACAGGGACAGGACTACACTGAAGCTTTCTTT
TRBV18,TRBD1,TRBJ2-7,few,CASSPPGQARWEQYF,TGTGCCAGCTCACCCCCGGGACAGGCGAGGTGGGAGCAGTACTTC
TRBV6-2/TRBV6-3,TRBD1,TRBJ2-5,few,CASSYGGQGAIVWETQYF,TGTGCCAGCAGTTACGGCGGACAGGGGGCGATAGTCTGGGAGACCCAGTACTTC
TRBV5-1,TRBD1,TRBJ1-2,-,CASSLTGEVGYTF,TGCGCCAGCAGCTTGACAGGGGAGGTTGGCTACACCTTC
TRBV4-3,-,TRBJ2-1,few,CASSQQDSYNEQFF,TGCGCCAGCAGCCAACAAGACAGCTACAATGAGCAGTTCTTC
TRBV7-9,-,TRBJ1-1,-,CASSLALAGNTEAFF,TGTGCCAGCAGCTTAGCGCTCGCAGGGAACACTGAAGCTTTCTTT
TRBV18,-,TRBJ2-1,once,CASIETGSVVEQFF,TGTGCCAGCATCGAGACAGGTTCCGTTGTTGAGCAGTTCTTC
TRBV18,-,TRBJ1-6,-,CASSPDDRRSPLHF,TGTGCCAGCTCACCAGATGACAGGCGTTCACCCCTCCACTTT
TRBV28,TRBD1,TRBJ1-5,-,CASKEGTGWYDQPQHF,TGTGCCAGCAAGGAGGGGACAGGGTGGTATGATCAGCCCCAGCATTTT
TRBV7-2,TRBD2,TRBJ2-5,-,CASSLDRGASGEETQYF,TGTGCCAGCAGCTTAGACAGGGGTGCTAGCGGGGAAGAGACCCAGTACTTC
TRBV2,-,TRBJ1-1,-,CASNPQGNTEAFF,TGTGCCAGCAATCCTCAGGGGAACACTGAAGCTTTCTTT
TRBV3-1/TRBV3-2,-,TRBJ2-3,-,CASSPLVSGGGFRNTQYF,TGTGCCAGCAGCCCCCTCGTTAGTGGTGGAGGGTTTAGGAATACGCAGTATTTT
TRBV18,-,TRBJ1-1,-,CASSPPVHTRNTEAFF,TGTGCCAGCTCACCACCGGTCCACACAAGGAACACTGAAGCTTTCTTT
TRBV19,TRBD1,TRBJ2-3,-,CASSMGQGRITQYF,TGTGCCAGTAGCATGGGACAGGGGCGTATTACGCAGTATTTT
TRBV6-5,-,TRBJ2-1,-,CASSYWGRQFF,TGTGCCAGCAGTTACTGGGGGCGGCAGTTCTTC